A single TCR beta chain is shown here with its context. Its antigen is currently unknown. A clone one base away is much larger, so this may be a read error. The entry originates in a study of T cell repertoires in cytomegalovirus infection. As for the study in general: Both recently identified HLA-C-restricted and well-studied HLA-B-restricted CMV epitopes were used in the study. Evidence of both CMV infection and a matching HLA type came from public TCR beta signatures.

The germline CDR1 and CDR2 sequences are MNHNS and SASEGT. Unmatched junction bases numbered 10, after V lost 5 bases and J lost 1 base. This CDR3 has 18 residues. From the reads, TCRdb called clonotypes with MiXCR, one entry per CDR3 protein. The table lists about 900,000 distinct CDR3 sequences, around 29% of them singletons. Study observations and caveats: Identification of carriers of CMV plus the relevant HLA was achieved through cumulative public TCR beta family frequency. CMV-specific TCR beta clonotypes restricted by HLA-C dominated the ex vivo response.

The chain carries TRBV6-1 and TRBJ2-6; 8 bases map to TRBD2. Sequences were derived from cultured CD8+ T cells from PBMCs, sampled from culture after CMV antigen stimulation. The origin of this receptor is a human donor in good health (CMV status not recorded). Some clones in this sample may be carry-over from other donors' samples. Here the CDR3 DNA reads TGTGCCAGCAGTCTCCTGGCGGGGGGATGGTCTGGGGCCAACGTCCTGACTTTC. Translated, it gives CASSLLAGGWSGANVLTF.